This T cell receptor beta chain was found in a study of identical twins. MiXCR, run by TCRdb on the 5' RACE reads, gives a single entry per CDR3 protein. The sample has approximately 500,000 distinct CDR3 sequences; roughly 15% are singletons. V was shortened by 6 bases and J by 5 bases, with 8 bases between the two germline ends. This CDR3 has 11 residues. Germline CDR1 and CDR2: SQVTM and ANQGSEA. These data were also reused for a study on yellow fever vaccine responses in identical twins.

This clonotype was obtained from a woman aged 18-29 years in good health. Sequencing was done on a sample of CD4+ T cells sorted from blood. The chain recombines TRBV29-1 with TRBJ2-1; D might be TRBD1 (5 bases). The CDR3: CSVEDNNEQFF. DNA for the CDR3: TGCAGCGTCGAGGACAACAATGAGCAGTTCTTC.